This TCR beta chain is from a study of T cells in Graves' hyperthyroidism and ophthalmopathy. Study-level results: Appearing also in blood were most of the thyroid clonotypes expanded above 0.001.

Ophthalmopathy patients all had a Clinical Activity Score of at least 3, a NOSPECS grade of at least 4 and disease under 3 months old. Fresh peripheral blood, approximately 10 ml, was the source of the PBMCs. This clonotype was counted ten times or more. Antigen unknown. Amplification targeted TCR beta CDR3 regions from RNA transcripts. Primed by the HTBI set, a first-round RT-PCR was run on the TCR CDR3. TCRdb re-analysed the multiplex PCR reads in MiXCR, keeping a single row per CDR3 protein. The sample contains a few hundred thousand distinct CDR3 sequences, approximately 15% of which appear only once. J was trimmed by 6 bases and V by 4 bases; bases with no gene match: 9. The germline CDR1 and CDR2 sequences are SGHAT and FQNNGV. The CDR3 spans 16 residues.

The source of this sequence is a middle-aged woman with Graves' ophthalmopathy. This chain joins TRBV11-2 and TRBJ2-1; 10 nucleotides agree with TRBD1. The specimen sequenced was blood. DNA for the CDR3: TGTGCCAGCAGCTGGGGGGCGGGACAGGGGATCAATGAGCAGTTCTTC. Translation gives CASSWGAGQGINEQFF.